Given below is one T cell receptor (beta chain) in context. Its matching antigen is unknown. The data were produced by immunoSEQ multiplex PCR, yet TCRdb's version contains in-frame clones alone and is incomplete. The repertoire has under 70,000 clones, roughly 90% of them found once; the top ten carry approximately 5.2%. This record comes from a study of T cells in localized non-small cell lung cancer. Per the germline V gene, CDR1 is MNHEY and CDR2 is SVGAGI. CDR3 size: 15 residues. V gave up 6 bases and J gave up 8 bases, with 22 bases separating them. Study-level findings and limits: One tumor region alone was sequenced, and heterogeneity therefore remains possible. Clonality peaked in uninvolved adjacent lung rather than tumor. A higher density of T cells in blood coincided with extended overall survival. Adjacent lung exhibited a median of 57 among the 100 most abundant tumor clones.

The chain has TRBV6-5 and TRBJ1-2; D is ambiguous. This receptor was obtained from a woman aged 35-70 years with stage I lung adenocarcinoma. The source material was peripheral blood, sampled before any cancer treatment. The CDR3 protein is CASSYVGRGRYGYTF. The CDR3 region has the DNA TGTGCCAGCAGCTACGTTGGGCGCGGAAGGTACGGCTACACCTTC.